These 7 T cell receptor beta chains were all obtained from the same sample, sequenced in a study of blood T cells in healthy people across ages. Alongside a J-beta primer mix, a sample-barcoded 5' primer served in a second PCR lasting roughly 6 to 11 cycles. TCRdb itself ran the 5' RACE reads through MiXCR, one entry per CDR3 protein. The data show 600,000 to 650,000 distinct CDR3 sequences, 58% seen once. Specimen: blood. The receptors were gathered from a man aged 55 to 70 in good health.

The chain combines TRBV5-1 with TRBJ2-7; 7 nucleotides agree with TRBD1. The CDR3 runs 15 residues. V was pared by 0 bases and J by 1 base, with 4 bases of the junction left unmatched. Germline CDR1 and CDR2: SGHRS and YFSETQ. This CDR3 is CASSLEGGLSYEQYF. DNA of the CDR3: TGCGCCAGCAGCTTGGAAGGGGGCTTGTCCTACGAGCAGTACTTC.

V is TRBV2 and J is TRBJ2-2; the match to TRBD1 covers 9 bases. Germline CDR1 reads SNHLY; CDR2 reads FYNNEI. V gave up 4 bases and J gave up 7 bases; unmatched junction bases: 7. CDR3 length: 15 residues. The CDR3 here is CASSGTGGIVGELFF. The CDR3 DNA reads as TGTGCCAGCAGTGGTACAGGGGGCATAGTCGGGGAGCTGTTTTTT.

This clonotype was seen only once. A read error may account for a junction end that differs from germline. The chain is built from TRBV27 and TRBJ2-3; the match to TRBD2 covers 13 bases. CDR1 and CDR2 (germline): MNHEY, SMNVEV (reference sequence). This CDR3 is built from 15 residues. The CDR3 DNA sequence: TGTGCCAACAGTCGCCCGGGACTAGCGGGGTCCCCGCAGTATTTT. Translation: CANSRPGLAGSPQYF.

This clonotype has just one count. The genes are TRBV12-3 or TRBV12-4 and TRBJ1-1; a weak D match, TRBD1 (6 bases). The CDR3 covers 15 residues. Trimming pared 10 bases from V and 0 bases from J, leaving 18 bases between. Here the CDR3 reads CATTGGGTMNTEAFF. In DNA form, the CDR3 reads TGTGCCACCACCGGAGGGGGGACCATGAACACTGAAGCTTTCTTT.

This sequence joins TRBV6-6 and TRBJ1-4; D may be TRBD1 (6 bases). The CDR3 is 15 residues long. Trimming shortened V by 6 bases and J by 4 bases, and 15 bases separated the two germline ends. The germline V gene has CDR1 MNHNY and CDR2 SVGAGI (reference sequence). The CDR3 protein is CASRPTTGVNEKLFF. The CDR3 coding sequence is TGTGCCAGCAGGCCGACGACAGGAGTTAATGAAAAACTGTTTTTT.

This clonotype showed up just once. The chain carries TRBV2 and TRBJ2-5; 7 nucleotides align to TRBD1. Losses at the gene ends were 6 bases for V and 5 bases for J; bases not matched to a gene: 3. The CDR3 is 12 amino acids. Germline loops: CDR1 SNHLY, CDR2 FYNNEI. The CDR3 region has the DNA TGTGCCAGCAGCAGGGGGATGGAGACCCAGTACTTC. Protein: CASSRGMETQYF.

The J gene is TRBJ2-1, the V gene TRBV9; D remains ambiguous. Per germline, CDR1 SGDLS and CDR2 YYNGEE. The V end was cut by 4 bases, the J end by 1 base, with 15 bases between. The CDR3 is made up of 16 amino acids. The CDR3 loop is CASSPFGPSSYNEQFF. As DNA, the CDR3 is TGTGCCAGCAGCCCCTTCGGGCCCTCTTCCTACAATGAGCAGTTCTTC.